Presented here are 30 T cell receptor beta chains from one specimen sequenced in a study of shared T cell receptors in the human thymus. TCRdb's copy holds only in-frame clones and misses some; the assay was immunoSEQ multiplex PCR. The repertoire holds hundreds of thousands of clones, with approximately 87% as singletons. The same data also contributed to another study, on human thymus T cells.

Source material: thymocytes. The receptors were sampled from a boy in the first two years of life with a congenital heart defect.

In nucleotides, the CDR3 is TGTGCCAGTAGTCCGGGACTAGCGGGAGGAAAGGACGAGCAGTACTTC. This gives the protein CASSPGLAGGKDEQYF. The chain combines TRBV19 with TRBJ2-5, with 15 bases aligning to TRBD2. The J call may be incorrect, as the DNA end agrees better with TRBJ2-7. The germline CDR1 and CDR2 sequences are LNHDA and SQIVND (reference sequence). This CDR3 has 16 amino acids.

The V call is TRBV28, the J call TRBJ2-7, with 7 bases identical to TRBD1. The germline V gene has CDR1 MDHEN and CDR2 SYDVKM. J was trimmed by 5 bases and V by 5 bases; bases with no gene match: 21. CDR3 length equals 18 residues. CDR3 residues: CASSTWDGTESTGNEQYF. In nucleotides, the CDR3 is TGTGCCAGCAGTACCTGGGATGGGACAGAATCCACCGGGAACGAGCAGTACTTC.

This sequence joins TRBV2 and TRBJ2-7; 8 bases match TRBD2. This CDR3 is built from 15 residues. V lost 6 bases and J lost 0; bases outside the gene matches: 7. Germline assignment: CDR1 SNHLY and CDR2 FYNNEI. The CDR3 DNA is TGTGCCAGCAGGTGCCGGGAGGGTCCCTCCTACGAGCAGTACTTC. Protein product: CASRCREGPSYEQYF.

The gene calls are TRBV4-3 and TRBJ1-3, with D unclear. V lost 4 bases, J lost 3 bases, and 13 bases lay in between. The CDR3 contains 15 residues. Germline V gives CDR1 LGHNA, CDR2 YSLEER. The CDR3 spells CASSPGSTRGNTIYF. Written as DNA, the CDR3 is TGCGCCAGCAGCCCCGGGTCCACCCGTGGAAACACCATATATTTT.

J is TRBJ1-1 and V is TRBV30; tentatively, D is TRBD1 (5 bases). The CDR3 has 15 amino acids. Germline CDR1 is GTSNPN and CDR2 is SVGIG (reference sequence). The V and J ends lost 0 bases and 7 bases respectively, with 18 bases between them. The CDR3 protein is CAWSVRGGSGFEAFF. CDR3 coding DNA: TGTGCCTGGAGTGTACGGGGGGGGTCAGGTTTTGAAGCTTTCTTT.

The chain employs TRBV6-5 and TRBJ2-7; unclear D gene. Trimming took off 0 bases at V and 8 bases at J, with 20 bases between the two ends. The CDR3 is 16 amino acids. Germline V gene sequence: CDR1 MNHEY, CDR2 SVGAGI. The CDR3, as DNA: TGTGCCAGCAGTTACTCGACGGCGACACCGCCGAATCAGCAGTACTTC. Encoded protein: CASSYSTATPPNQQYF.

The rearrangement links TRBV19 to TRBJ2-7; TRBD2 agrees at 9 bases. The ends lost 4 bases at V and 2 bases at J; junction bases unmatched: 9. CDR3 length equals 16 residues. Germline assignment: CDR1 LNHDA and CDR2 SQIVND (reference sequence). CDR3 DNA: TGTGCCAGTAGTACAGACCCTCCTAGCGGGACCTACGAGCAGTACTTC. Its translation: CASSTDPPSGTYEQYF. The whole variable domain, filled in from reference TRBV19 and TRBJ2-7, reads DGGITQSPKYLFRKEGQNVTLSCEQNLNHDAMYWYRQDPGQGLRLIYYSQIVNDFQKGDIAEGYSVSREKKESFPLTVTSAQKNPTAFYLCASSTDPPSGTYEQYFGPGTRLTVT.

The rearrangement uses TRBV5-6 and TRBJ2-2; weak D call: TRBD2 (6 bases). CDR3 length: 11 amino acids. CDR1 and CDR2 (germline): SGHDT, YYEEEE. Trimming took 7 bases from V and 13 from J, leaving 14 bases between them. This CDR3 is CASGQQGGLFF. As DNA, the CDR3 is TGTGCCAGCGGGCAGCAGGGAGGGCTGTTTTTT.

The chain uses TRBV5-1 and TRBJ2-7; a weak D match, TRBD1 (5 bases). The CDR3 spans 14 residues. With 5 bases removed from V and 3 bases from J, the gap between germline ends came to 15 bases. Germline V CDR1 and CDR2: SGHRS, YFSETQ. CDR3 sequence reads: CASSQGRAFYEQYF. CDR3 coding DNA: TGCGCCAGCAGTCAGGGCAGGGCGTTCTACGAGCAGTACTTC. Full variable domain (missing parts from reference TRBV5-1 and TRBJ2-7): KAGVTQTPRYLIKTRGQQVTLSCSPISGHRSVSWYQQTPGQGLQFLFEYFSETQRNKGNFPGRFSGRQFSNSRSEMNVSTLELGDSALYLCASSQGRAFYEQYFGPGTRLTVT.

This clone was recorded only once. V is TRBV4-2 and J is TRBJ2-1; 9 bases fit TRBD2. V dropped 2 bases and J dropped 8; count of bases not matched to a gene: 10. The CDR3 is 16 amino acids. Germline V lookup: CDR1 LGHNA, CDR2 YNFKEQ. The CDR3 DNA sequence: TGTGCCAGCAGCCAACTGACTAGCGGAAAGAAGGATGAGCAGTTCTTC. Residues: CASSQLTSGKKDEQFF.

V gene TRBV30 combines with J gene TRBJ2-5; 9 nucleotides match TRBD2. The length of the CDR3 is 16 residues. CDR1 and CDR2 (germline): GTSNPN, SVGIG (reference sequence). The V segment lost 2 bases and the J segment 5 bases; nucleotides outside the gene matches: 12. The CDR3 DNA reads TGTGCCTGGAGTCCGTTGGCGGGAGGGGGTGAGGAGACCCAGTACTTC. It translates to CAWSPLAGGGEETQYF. Full variable domain (remainder filled in from reference TRBV30 and TRBJ2-5): SQTIHQWPATLVQPVGSPLSLECTVEGTSNPNLYWYRQAAGRGLQLLFYSVGIGQISSEVPQNLSASRPQDRQFILSSKKLLLSDSGFYLCAWSPLAGGGEETQYFGPGTRLLVL.

The genes are TRBV11-3 and TRBJ2-7, with D perhaps TRBD1 (6 bases). Germline lookup yields CDR1 SGHNT and CDR2 YENEEA. The CDR3 loop spans 14 amino acids. V lost 2 bases and J lost 1, with 9 bases in between. The CDR3 here is CASSLRQGSYEQYF. The CDR3 region has the DNA TGTGCCAGCAGCTTAAGGCAGGGGTCCTACGAGCAGTACTTC.

CDR3 region: CAFSGLAGNEQFF. CDR3 sequence (DNA): TGTGCCTTCTCCGGACTAGCGGGCAATGAGCAGTTCTTC. This chain joins TRBV30 and TRBJ2-1; 11 bases are shared with TRBD2. Trimming took 7 bases from V and 6 from J; bases not matched to a gene: 5. The CDR3 runs to 13 residues. CDR1 and CDR2 from the germline V gene are GTSNPN and SVGIG (reference sequence).

This sequence joins TRBV6-5 and TRBJ2-7; TRBD1 agrees at 7 bases. Germline V gene sequence: CDR1 MNHEY, CDR2 SVGAGI. V was clipped by 5 bases and J by 2 bases; unmatched bases: 6. CDR3 length: 14 amino acids. DNA of the CDR3: TGTGCCAGCAGTCCGGGACAGAAGACCTACGAGCAGTACTTC. Residues: CASSPGQKTYEQYF.

In its sample, this clone was seen a few times. This chain joins TRBV9 and TRBJ2-5; 10 bases are a match to TRBD2. Trimming at V came to 1 base and at J to 1 base, leaving 1 base not matched to a gene. Germline V gene sequence: CDR1 SGDLS, CDR2 YYNGEE. CDR3 length equals 15 residues. The DNA for the CDR3 is TGTGCCAGCAGCGTACGGACTAGCGGCCAAGAGACCCAGTACTTC. This encodes CASSVRTSGQETQYF.

The chain links TRBV28 to TRBJ2-7, with 8 nucleotides matching TRBD2. CDR3 length equals 17 residues. V dropped 6 bases and J dropped 0; count of bases not matched to a gene: 13. Germline V CDR1 and CDR2: MDHEN, SYDVKM. The CDR3 spells CASSESNKRESSYEQYF. CDR3 coding DNA: TGTGCCAGCAGCGAGAGCAATAAGCGGGAGAGCTCCTACGAGCAGTACTTC.

CDR3 sequence reads: CASSDPAGEQFF. CDR3 nucleotide sequence: TGTGCCAGCAGCGACCCAGCGGGGGAGCAGTTCTTC. This chain connects TRBV7-9 to TRBJ2-1; 7 bases align to TRBD2. Germline V gene lookup returns CDR1 SEHNR and CDR2 FQNEAQ (reference sequence). V lost 5 bases to trimming and J lost 10 bases; unmatched junction nucleotides: 5. The CDR3 has 12 residues.

The CDR3 sequence is CASSSLAGGLSYEQYF. DNA for the CDR3: TGTGCCAGCAGCTCCCTAGCGGGAGGTTTGTCCTACGAGCAGTACTTC. The gene calls are TRBV11-3 and TRBJ2-7; 11 bases are a match to TRBD2. The trim removed 4 bases at V and 1 base at J, leaving 6 bases unmatched. The CDR3 totals 16 residues. The V gene's germline CDR1 is SGHNT and CDR2 YENEEA.

V gene TRBV5-1 combines with J gene TRBJ2-7; 7 bases align to TRBD2. The V and J ends lost 5 bases and 0 bases, in that order; junction bases with no gene match: 14. Germline V gene lookup returns CDR1 SGHRS and CDR2 YFSETQ. This CDR3 contains 17 residues. CDR3 DNA: TGCGCCAGCAGAGGACCCGCCCGCGGGAGACCCTCCTACGAGCAGTACTTC. This sequence encodes CASRGPARGRPSYEQYF.

This sequence joins TRBV5-5 and TRBJ2-7; the D gene is possibly TRBD2 (5 bases). The germline CDR1 and CDR2 sequences are SGHKS and YYEKEE (reference sequence). V was clipped by 1 base and J by 1 base, with 15 bases between them. This CDR3 spans 16 amino acids. CDR3 loop: CASSLSRERWSYEQYF. DNA of the CDR3: TGTGCCAGCAGCTTGTCGAGGGAGCGGTGGTCCTACGAGCAGTACTTC. Together with reference TRBV5-5 and TRBJ2-7, the CDR3 gives the full variable domain: DAGVTQSPTHLIKTRGQQVTLRCSPISGHKSVSWYQQVLGQGPQFIFQYYEKEERGRGNFPDRFSARQFPNYSSELNVNALLLGDSALYLCASSLSRERWSYEQYFGPGTRLTVT.

The rearrangement uses TRBV7-2 and TRBJ2-7; a possible D gene is TRBD2 (6 bases). CDR1 SGHTA and CDR2 FQGNSA come from the germline V gene. Between the trimmed V and J ends, which lost 0 bases and 0 bases, there was a span of 9 bases. The CDR3 covers 15 residues. CDR3 nucleotides: TGTGCCAGCAGCTTAGCCGTACTAGCCTCCTACGAGCAGTACTTC. Protein product: CASSLAVLASYEQYF. Combining the CDR3 with reference TRBV7-2 and TRBJ2-7 gives the whole variable domain GAGVSQSPSNKVTEKGKDVELRCDPISGHTALYWYRQSLGQGLEFLIYFQGNSAPDKSGLPSDRFSAERTGGSVSTLTIQRTQQEDSAVYLCASSLAVLASYEQYFGPGTRLTVT.

The table lists this clone with a few counts. V usage is TRBV28 and J usage is TRBJ2-7; 7 bases are a match to TRBD1. The germline CDR1 and CDR2 sequences are MDHEN and SYDVKM. Germline trimming cut 5 bases from V and 6 bases from J; bases unmatched to any gene: 10. This CDR3 has 14 amino acids. This CDR3 is CASSPYRGRLEQYF. In nucleotides, the CDR3 is TGTGCCAGCAGTCCCTACAGGGGCCGCCTCGAGCAGTACTTC. Looking up the rest from reference TRBV28 and TRBJ2-7 gives the full variable domain: DVKVTQSSRYLVKRTGEKVFLECVQDMDHENMFWYRQDPGLGLRLIYFSYDVKMKEKGDIPEGYSVSREKKERFSLILESASTNQTSMYLCASSPYRGRLEQYFGPGTRLTVT.

The chain has TRBV29-1 and TRBJ2-7, with no clear D. The CDR3 consists of 13 residues. The V and J ends lost 1 base and 0 bases respectively, with 7 bases between them. Germline assignment: CDR1 SQVTM and CDR2 ANQGSEA. This chain's CDR3 is CSVEAGYSYEQYF. The CDR3, as DNA: TGCAGCGTTGAAGCGGGTTACTCCTACGAGCAGTACTTC.

In DNA, the CDR3 is TGTGCCAGCAGCGCACAGACAGGGTACAATCAGCCCCAGCATTTT. Residues: CASSAQTGYNQPQHF. The V call is TRBV11-2, the J call TRBJ1-5, with TRBD1 matching over 7 bases. This CDR3 has 15 residues. J gave up 3 bases and V 5 bases, and 7 bases lay outside the gene matches. Per germline, CDR1 SGHAT and CDR2 FQNNGV.

The chain recombines TRBV15 with TRBJ2-6, with 7 bases fitting TRBD2. Germline V gives CDR1 LNHNV, CDR2 YYDKDF (reference sequence). The CDR3 is 19 residues long. J was trimmed by 0 bases and V by 0 bases; bases with no gene match: 8. CDR3 nucleotide sequence: TGTGCCACCAGCAGAGAGGCCGCGGGAGAGGGCTCTGGGGCCAACGTCCTGACTTTC. Amino acid sequence: CATSREAAGEGSGANVLTF.

The chain uses TRBV6-6 and TRBJ2-1; D is unresolved. CDR3 length equals 13 residues. CDR1 MNHNY and CDR2 SVGAGI come from the germline V gene (reference sequence). Trimming cost V 8 bases and J 3 bases, with 11 bases left between them. CDR3 nucleotide sequence: TGTGCCAGCCGGCCTAGAAACTACAATGAGCAGTTCTTC. Translation: CASRPRNYNEQFF.

This clone is a singleton in its sample. V gene TRBV27 combines with J gene TRBJ2-7, with unresolved D. Trimming removed 6 bases from V and 12 bases from J, with 24 bases in between. Germline V gene lookup returns CDR1 MNHEY and CDR2 SMNVEV (reference sequence). This CDR3 comprises 14 residues. CDR3 sequence (DNA): TGTGCCAGCAGCCAGCCCGGCGCCCTGGGCCGCGCGTACTTC. This codes for CASSQPGALGRAYF.

The V and J genes are TRBV5-6 and TRBJ2-3, with 9 bases identical to TRBD2. Germline CDR1 reads SGHDT; CDR2 reads YYEEEE. With 0 bases clipped from V and 9 bases from J, the junction kept 8 bases outside the gene matches. This CDR3 contains 15 residues. CDR3: CASSLGGGRAGTQYF. CDR3 sequence (DNA): TGTGCCAGCAGCTTGGGCGGCGGGAGGGCTGGGACGCAGTATTTT.

The chain combines TRBV6-5 with TRBJ2-7; TRBD2 aligns across 9 bases. Germline assignment: CDR1 MNHEY and CDR2 SVGAGI. V shed 8 bases and J 7 bases; nucleotides not matched to a gene: 12. The CDR3 covers 14 residues. The CDR3 nucleotides are TGTGCCAGCGAGGGGGGCGGGAGGGCCCGGGAGCAGTACTTC. This translates into CASEGGGRAREQYF.

This clone was picked up one time. This sequence joins TRBV28 and TRBJ1-2, with D possibly matching TRBD1 (6 bases). V lost 8 bases, J lost 4 bases, and 11 bases lay in between. The CDR3 sequence is 12 residues long. Germline V gene lookup returns CDR1 MDHEN and CDR2 SYDVKM. In DNA form, the CDR3 reads TGTGCCAGCGGGGACACCGGCTATGGCTACACCTTC. Its translation: CASGDTGYGYTF.